These T cell receptor beta chains were read from a single sample in a study of T cell responses to AZD1222 COVID-19 vaccine. Data came from immunoSEQ multiplex PCR; TCRdb stores just in-frame clones and leaves some out. This table has roughly 120,000 clones, about nine tenths appearing once. The sequencing used peripheral blood, collected on day 0 of AZD1222 vaccination. These receptors were taken from an adult in good health. Each CDR3 is given with its conserved first and last residue. A D gene is named only where the DNA matches it firmly. Where a row states a size, it is once, few, many or the class of an expanded clone; other rows omit it.

CDR3	DNA	D	V	size	J
CASSYGGRGQYF	TGTGCCAGCAGTTACGGGGGCCGGGGGCAGTACTTC	-	TRBV6-5	-	TRBJ2-7
CASSFRADTQYF	TGTGCCAGCAGCTTCCGGGCAGATACGCAGTATTTT	-	TRBV11-3	-	TRBJ2-3
CASRGTGQGSYEQYF	TGTGCCAGCAGAGGAACGGGACAGGGATCCTACGAGCAGTACTTC	TRBD1	TRBV28	-	TRBJ2-7
CASSITPGQRNTEAFF	TGCGCCAGCAGCATAACTCCAGGGCAGAGGAACACTGAAGCTTTCTTT	-	TRBV5-1	-	TRBJ1-1
CASIGSSYEQYF	TGTGCCAGCATCGGCAGCTCCTACGAGCAGTACTTC	-	TRBV2	-	TRBJ2-7
CASSLTSGGAKTQYF	TGTGCCAGTAGTTTGACTAGCGGGGGGGCAAAGACCCAGTACTTC	TRBD2	TRBV19	-	TRBJ2-5
CASSLSTGFSTDTQYF	TGTGCCAGCAGCTTATCGACAGGGTTCAGCACAGATACGCAGTATTTT	TRBD1	TRBV5-8	-	TRBJ2-3
CASSLAPQGNYEQYF	TGTGCCAGCAGCTTAGCGCCACAGGGGAACTACGAGCAGTACTTC	TRBD1	TRBV7-6	-	TRBJ2-7
CATSSTQGTFNRGYTF	TGTGCCACCAGCAGCACACAGGGGACGTTTAATAGAGGCTACACCTTC	TRBD1	TRBV15	once	TRBJ1-2
CASSSGQGGGPLHF	TGTGCCAGCAGCTCGGGACAGGGAGGAGGACCCCTCCACTTT	TRBD1	TRBV7-9	-	TRBJ1-6
CASSAELGIPDTQYF	TGTGCCAGCAGCGCCGAACTAGGGATCCCAGATACGCAGTATTTT	-	TRBV9	-	TRBJ2-3
CATKGGGGYEQFF	TGTGCCACCAAAGGGGGGGGCGGGTATGAGCAGTTCTTC	-	TRBV19	once	TRBJ2-1
CASSTVAGGPSYEQYF	TGTGCCAGCAGCACAGTAGCGGGGGGGCCCTCCTACGAGCAGTACTTC	TRBD2	TRBV2	once	TRBJ2-7
CASSPGTGGAIYEQYF	TGTGCCAGTAGTCCCGGGACAGGGGGGGCCATCTACGAGCAGTACTTC	TRBD1	TRBV19	-	TRBJ2-7
CASSLAQVPWNTEAFF	TGTGCCAGCAGCTTAGCTCAGGTACCGTGGAACACTGAAGCTTTCTTT	-	TRBV11-2	-	TRBJ1-1
CAIKVQDRSSEQYF	TGTGCCATCAAAGTGCAGGACAGGTCAAGCGAGCAGTACTTC	TRBD1	TRBV10-3	-	TRBJ2-7
CASSQDRGPSTDTQYF	TGTGCCAGCAGCCAAGATCGAGGACCCAGCACAGATACGCAGTATTTT	-	TRBV3-1/TRBV3-2	-	TRBJ2-3
CASSLDGPGQPQHF	TGCGCCAGCAGCTTGGACGGTCCGGGTCAGCCCCAGCATTTT	-	TRBV5-1	-	TRBJ1-5
CASSLAESSGNTIYF	TGTGCCAGCAGTTTAGCAGAGAGCTCTGGAAACACCATATATTTT	-	TRBV28	once	TRBJ1-3
CASSLGTGGVWEQYF	TGTGCCAGCAGCTTGGGGACAGGGGGTGTGTGGGAGCAGTACTTC	TRBD1	TRBV5-5	-	TRBJ2-7
CASSLSLDPGDEQYF	TGTGCCAGCAGCCTGTCCCTGGACCCAGGAGACGAGCAGTACTTC	-	TRBV3-1/TRBV3-2	-	TRBJ2-7
CASSGQVAGARYGYTF	TGTGCCAGCAGTGGACAAGTCGCGGGGGCCCGATATGGCTACACCTTC	-	TRBV6-1	many	TRBJ1-2
CASTGQVGEQYF	TGTGCCAGCACTGGACAGGTGGGGGAGCAGTACTTC	TRBD1	TRBV6-5	-	TRBJ2-7
CASSPGLEYNEQFF	TGTGCCAGCAGTCCCGGACTAGAGTACAATGAGCAGTTCTTC	TRBD2	TRBV27	-	TRBJ2-1
CASSNPGGYNQPQHF	TGTGCCAGCAGCAACCCCGGGGGGTACAATCAGCCCCAGCATTTT	-	TRBV28	-	TRBJ1-5
CASSQSRHLSNQPQHF	TGCGCCAGCAGTCAATCGAGGCATCTTAGCAATCAGCCCCAGCATTTT	-	TRBV23-1	-	TRBJ1-5
CASSLSGTDTQYF	TGTGCCAGCAGTTTATCGGGGACAGATACGCAGTATTTT	-	TRBV28	-	TRBJ2-3
CASKTVPGYNEQFF	TGCGCCAGCAAGACAGTCCCCGGCTACAATGAGCAGTTCTTC	-	TRBV23-1	-	TRBJ2-1
CASSKASRACYGYTF	TGTGCCAGCAGCAAAGCTAGCAGGGCATGCTATGGCTACACCTTC	-	TRBV21-1	-	TRBJ1-2
CASSPARTGDSGNTIYF	TGTGCCAGCTCACCAGCACGGACAGGAGATTCTGGAAACACCATATATTTT	TRBD1	TRBV18	-	TRBJ1-3
CASSPFRGNEQFF	TGTGCCAGCTCACCATTCAGGGGCAATGAGCAGTTCTTC	-	TRBV18	once	TRBJ2-1
CASSLDAGYDTEAFF	TGTGCCAGCAGCTTAGATGCGGGCTATGACACTGAAGCTTTCTTT	-	TRBV11-2	-	TRBJ1-1
CASSSGVAADTQYF	TGTGCCAGCAGCTCCGGAGTAGCCGCAGATACGCAGTATTTT	-	TRBV5-4	-	TRBJ2-3
CASSLSGQLLMNTEAFF	TGTGCCAGCAGCTTAAGCGGACAGCTACTCATGAACACTGAAGCTTTCTTT	-	TRBV7-8	-	TRBJ1-1
CAISQGTSGAAYNEQFF	TGTGCCATCAGCCAGGGGACTAGCGGGGCCGCCTACAATGAGCAGTTCTTC	TRBD2	TRBV10-3	-	TRBJ2-1
CASRKGGNPSYEQYF	TGTGCCAGCAGGAAAGGGGGAAACCCCTCCTACGAGCAGTACTTC	-	TRBV6-5	-	TRBJ2-7
CASSVDPGISGNTIYF	TGTGCCAGCAGCGTAGATCCGGGGATCTCTGGAAACACCATATATTTT	-	TRBV9	-	TRBJ1-3
CASSQDQGKREQYF	TGCGCCAGCAGCCAAGATCAGGGCAAACGCGAGCAGTACTTC	-	TRBV4-1	-	TRBJ2-7
CASSLSWGPYEQYF	TGTGCCAGCAGTTTATCGTGGGGGCCCTACGAGCAGTACTTC	-	TRBV28	-	TRBJ2-7